The clone carrying this T cell receptor beta chain was observed at least ten times. As yet, its antigen is unknown. TCRdb itself ran the 5' RACE reads through MiXCR, one entry per CDR3 protein. The sample lists roughly 35,000 distinct CDR3 sequences; around 7.7% were seen once. Trimming removed 4 bases from V and 5 bases from J; junction bases left unmatched: 11. CDR1 and CDR2 from the germline V gene are LGHNA and YNFKEQ. The length of the CDR3 is 17 residues. The sample is drawn from a study of T-cell memory formation after mild COVID-19. Notes on the study in general: CD4/CD8 balance characterized clones contracting day 15 to 85, and CD4+ skew characterized later expanders. Those CD4+ clones that contracted were mainly in CM and EM (CD8+ ones in EMRA).

Sequenced input: PBMCs or a T cell subset sorted from them (not recorded which). V is TRBV4-2 and J is TRBJ2-1; 10 nucleotides align to TRBD2. The clonotype comes from a man aged 18-30 years who had mild COVID-19 (a few samples of this study predate the infection). Cell type and time point are not known. The CDR3 sequence: CASSPLNLAGEHNEQFF. CDR3 nucleotides: TGTGCCAGCAGCCCCTTAAACCTAGCGGGGGAACACAATGAGCAGTTCTTC.